This T cell receptor (beta chain) was obtained from a study of T cell repertoires in cytomegalovirus infection. As for the study in general: CMV epitopes that were recently identified and HLA-C-restricted were used alongside well-studied HLA-B-restricted ones. Public TCR beta signature analysis indicated the presence of both CMV infection and matching HLA type. General study results and limits: Totalled public TCR beta family frequency picked out people who carried CMV plus the relevant HLA.

TCRdb used MiXCR to reprocess the reads, holding one entry per CDR3 protein. In the table there are more than 300,000 distinct CDR3 sequences, about a third of which are singletons. This clonotype appeared a few times. Its antigen is still unknown. The sequenced sample was cultured PBMCs, obtained from culture after CMV antigen stimulation. The receptor was isolated from a human donor in good health (CMV status not recorded). Some clones in this sample may be carry-over from other donors' samples.

CDR3 sequence: CASSRDGADTQYF. CDR3 bases: TGTGCCAGCAGCCGCGACGGAGCAGATACGCAGTATTTT. V and J are TRBV6-2 or TRBV6-3 and TRBJ2-3; the D is unclear. The CDR3 length is 13 residues. Germline CDR1 reads MNHEY; CDR2 reads SVGEGT. Trimming removed 6 bases from V and 4 bases from J, with 11 bases in between.